The rows below give T cell receptor beta chains drawn from one sample of a study of blood T cell repertoires in COVID-19. TCRdb's copy holds only in-frame clones and misses some; the assay was immunoSEQ multiplex PCR. The table includes fewer than 300,000 clones, nearly 90% detected once. Sequenced sample: peripheral blood. These receptors came from a woman aged 25 to 39 with acute or convalescent COVID-19. Each CDR3 is given without its conserved first and last residue. Not all rows give a size; the values are once, few, many and, for expanded clones, a class.

v_gene	j_gene	abundance	CDR3aa
TRBV5-1	TRBJ2-5	NA	ASSLGSGMQETQY
TRBV30	TRBJ1-1	NA	AWKASEAF
TRBV19	TRBJ1-6	NA	AVAWSYNSPLH
TRBV27	TRBJ2-1	NA	ASRREESSYNEQF
TRBV28	TRBJ2-2	NA	ASSYRTRNTGELF
TRBV30	TRBJ1-5	NA	AWSIDSLRLNQPQH
TRBV12-5	TRBJ1-4	NA	ASGKTVEGEKLF
TRBV29-1	TRBJ2-5	once	SGRTGQETQY
TRBV6-2/TRBV6-3	TRBJ2-3	NA	ASSYSKRGSTDTQY
TRBV7-8	TRBJ1-4	NA	ASSPPRRQGFEKLF
TRBV27	TRBJ1-5	once	ASSLSPGGNQPQH
TRBV7-2	TRBJ2-7	NA	ASSLVPAGTYEQY
TRBV6-5	TRBJ1-4	NA	ASSYGPGAGSEKLF
TRBV19	TRBJ2-3	NA	ASRTSLGGGSRDTQY
TRBV11-3	TRBJ2-5	NA	ASSLDPGQQETQY
TRBV15	TRBJ2-5	NA	ATSTGTSGSWETQY
TRBV5-1	TRBJ2-7	NA	ASSLGTSKYEQY
TRBV27	TRBJ1-2	NA	ASGLNYGYT
TRBV19	TRBJ1-2	NA	ASRDRGTDYGYT
TRBV15	TRBJ2-7	NA	ATSRGRTVPYEQY
TRBV5-4	TRBJ2-1	NA	ASRLRREQF
TRBV6-5	TRBJ1-3	few	ATSSTGSSGNTIY
TRBV6-1	TRBJ2-7	NA	ASSELQGTGTYEQH
TRBV13	TRBJ1-1	NA	ASSLGLVGYFTEAF
TRBV27	TRBJ1-2	NA	ASSFRGKGGGYT
TRBV29-1	TRBJ2-3	NA	SVSQGLSTDTQY
TRBV10-1	TRBJ2-7	NA	ASSDRREPYEQY
TRBV4-3	TRBJ2-1	once	ASSPQAGGSPYNEQF
TRBV9	TRBJ2-1	NA	ASSVQSVTYNEQF
TRBV29-1	TRBJ2-7	NA	SVEDSITYEQY
TRBV30	TRBJ2-5	NA	AWSLGQHIYQETQY
TRBV5-1	TRBJ1-2	NA	ASSLGQVSAGYT
TRBV25-1	TRBJ2-7	NA	ASRGEVYEQY
TRBV19	TRBJ2-5	NA	ARPPGGGNFRETQY
TRBV9	TRBJ2-3	NA	ASSGLGTSGFTDTQY
TRBV7-2	TRBJ2-1	NA	ASSPNGVRGEQF
TRBV29-1	TRBJ1-1	NA	SARDRGLVNTEAF
TRBV5-8	TRBJ1-1	NA	ASSVDRVARHTEAF
TRBV6-2/TRBV6-3	TRBJ2-1	NA	ASSPRLAGEVSEQF
TRBV11-2	TRBJ1-1	few	ASSSLLPDRGRIDTEAF
TRBV19	TRBJ2-1	once	ASSTLTGSNEQF
TRBV3-1/TRBV3-2	TRBJ2-4	once	ASSQSGRADKNIQY
TRBV4-1	TRBJ2-5	NA	ASSTRLAGETQY
TRBV28	TRBJ2-7	NA	ATNSAGAYEQY
TRBV12-5	TRBJ2-7	NA	ASGLIGEQY
TRBV7-9	TRBJ2-7	NA	ASSLHRGIVYEQY
TRBV7-9	TRBJ1-5	NA	ASSPIGAGSNQPQH
TRBV7-2	TRBJ2-7	NA	ASSDKSSYEQY
TRBV6-5	TRBJ1-6	NA	ATRQGVNSPLH
TRBV19	TRBJ2-7	NA	ASSIVTGEGYEQY
TRBV7-2	TRBJ2-1	NA	ASSLFYRRTGRVNEQF
TRBV7-9	TRBJ2-5	NA	ASSVTSGRAIQGETQY
TRBV6-1	TRBJ1-2	NA	ASSEAGQGGNYGYT
TRBV5-5	TRBJ1-1	NA	ASSFFAIYTEAF
TRBV6-6	TRBJ1-5	NA	ASSYSIGADNQPQH
TRBV18	TRBJ2-5	NA	ASSPGIAQRSQETQY
TRBV2	TRBJ2-2	NA	ASNGLAGTGELF
TRBV12-3/TRBV12-4	TRBJ2-7	NA	ASSLVYYEQY
TRBV18	TRBJ2-6	NA	ASSPIGQTPSGANVLT